This T cell receptor beta chain emerged from a study of T cell repertoires in cytomegalovirus infection. The study, taken as a whole, reports: Carriers of CMV plus the relevant HLA were identified by cumulative public TCR beta family frequency.

In its sample, this clonotype was seen many times. Its antigen is as yet unknown. TCRdb passed the reads through MiXCR, listing each CDR3 protein once. Of a few hundred thousand distinct CDR3 sequences listed, 9% to 9.5% are singletons. The CDR3 length is 17 residues. Germline lookup yields CDR1 MNHEY and CDR2 SVGEGT. V shed 2 bases, J shed 14 bases, and the junction held 18 bases outside the gene matches. The source of this sequence is a human donor in good health (CMV status not recorded). Some clones in this sample may be carry-over from other donors' samples. Source material: PBMCs. The chain employs TRBV6-2 or TRBV6-3 and TRBJ2-1; 10 bases map to TRBD2. CDR3: CASSYGRTSGFPPPEFF. Written as DNA, the CDR3 is TGTGCCAGCAGTTACGGACGGACTAGCGGATTCCCCCCCCCGGAGTTCTTC.